The rows below give T cell receptor beta chains drawn from one sample of a study of T-cell reconstitution after alpha-beta-depleted transplantation in children. TCRdb re-derived calls from the PCR reads in MiXCR, one entry per CDR3 protein. The sample contains 550,000 to 600,000 distinct CDR3 sequences, around 23% of which appear only once. The sequencing here drew on PBMCs, mostly from graft donor cells, taken 360 days after TCRalphabeta/CD19-depleted stem cell transplant. The receptors originated from a boy less than two years old who had a stem cell transplant for acute myeloid leukemia, so the T cells may come from the graft donor. Each CDR3 is given with its conserved first and last residue. The D gene is left open where the match is weak. Only part of the rows carry a size: once, few, many, or a class if the clone is expanded.

CDR3nt | CDR3aa | d_gene | abundance | j_gene | v_gene
TGCGCCAGCAGCTCGGTCTTGGGGGGCACAGATACGCAGTATTTT | CASSSVLGGTDTQYF | - | - | TRBJ2-3 | TRBV5-1
TGTGCCAGCAGCCAGGCCCGGGGCATTCAGTACTTC | CASSQARGIQYF | - | many | TRBJ2-4 | TRBV12-1
TGTGCCAGCAGCGTACCGGGACCATCCACAGATACGCAGTATTTT | CASSVPGPSTDTQYF | - | - | TRBJ2-3 | TRBV7-2
TGTGCCAGCAGTCCCGATGGGTCTGCTAGCTCCTACAATGAGCAGTTCTTC | CASSPDGSASSYNEQFF | - | few | TRBJ2-1 | TRBV6-1
TGTGCCAGCAGTGACATCATGAACACTGAAGCTTTCTTT | CASSDIMNTEAFF | - | - | TRBJ1-1 | TRBV6-1
TGTGCCATCAGCTCAACGGAGGGGAATCATCCCTTGAACACTGAAGCTTTCTTT | CAISSTEGNHPLNTEAFF | - | few | TRBJ1-1 | TRBV10-3
TGTGCCAGCAGCATAACCAAAAACACCGGGGAGCTGTTTTTT | CASSITKNTGELFF | - | many | TRBJ2-2 | TRBV28
TGTGCCAGCAGCTGGACTAGCGGGGGCTATGAGCAGTTCTTC | CASSWTSGGYEQFF | TRBD2 | - | TRBJ2-1 | TRBV2
TGCAGTGCTAGCGAACTAGCGGGGGGAAAATACAATGAGCAGTTCTTC | CSASELAGGKYNEQFF | TRBD2 | many | TRBJ2-1 | TRBV20-1
TGCAGTGCTAGGTCGGCGGTTGAGCAGTTCTTC | CSARSAVEQFF | - | many | TRBJ2-1 | TRBV20-1
TGCGCCAGCAGCCAAGGAGGTAGAACAGGGTGGAATGGCTACACCTTC | CASSQGGRTGWNGYTF | - | many | TRBJ1-2 | TRBV4-3
TGTGCCAGCAGCTCGGGTTGGGATACGCAGTATTTT | CASSSGWDTQYF | - | many | TRBJ2-3 | TRBV7-2
TGCAGTGCAACCCCCGGGACTAGTCCCTCCGGGGAGCTGTTTTTT | CSATPGTSPSGELFF | TRBD2 | few | TRBJ2-2 | TRBV20-1
TGTGCCAGCAGCCCATGGACGGCCTCTGGAAACACCATATATTTT | CASSPWTASGNTIYF | - | many | TRBJ1-3 | TRBV7-2
TGTGCCAGCAGCCCCGTACTCCGACTCCCGGGACAGAACACCGGGGAGCTGTTTTTT | CASSPVLRLPGQNTGELFF | - | few | TRBJ2-2 | TRBV25-1
TGTGCCAGCAGCCAAAGCTCCTATAATTCACCCCTCCACTTT | CASSQSSYNSPLHF | - | few | TRBJ1-6 | TRBV7-2
TGCGCCAGCAGCCAAGGGGTTCCCCTGGTTGGCACAGATACGCAGTATTTT | CASSQGVPLVGTDTQYF | - | many | TRBJ2-3 | TRBV4-1
TGTGCCAGCAGCGTAGCCCGGACAAGGGCGTCTAGCACAGATACGCAGTATTTT | CASSVARTRASSTDTQYF | - | - | TRBJ2-3 | TRBV9
TGTGCCAGCTCAATACAGAGACAGTCTGGGGCCAACGTCCTGACTTTC | CASSIQRQSGANVLTF | - | - | TRBJ2-6 | TRBV18
TGTGCCAGCACTGCCCCTAGCGGACCTAAGCAGTTCTTC | CASTAPSGPKQFF | TRBD2 | - | TRBJ2-1 | TRBV12-3/TRBV12-4
TGTGCCAGCAGCTTAGCGGGACAGGGAACTGGAAACACCATATATTTT | CASSLAGQGTGNTIYF | TRBD1 | many | TRBJ1-3 | TRBV7-9
TGTGCCAGCAGCCCAAGAAGTGAAAACGGGCTGGCCTACAATGAGCAGTTCTTC | CASSPRSENGLAYNEQFF | - | many | TRBJ2-1 | TRBV3-1
TGTGCCAGCAGTTTGGGGGGAGTGGAGCAGTTCTTC | CASSLGGVEQFF | - | - | TRBJ2-1 | TRBV6-5
TGCAGTGCTCAAGTGGCACTAGCGGGGGACCTCGATACGCAGTATTTT | CSAQVALAGDLDTQYF | TRBD2 | many | TRBJ2-3 | TRBV20-1
TGCAGCGCGGAAAGGGGTACTACTAGCGAAGAGACCCAGTACTTC | CSAERGTTSEETQYF | TRBD2 | many | TRBJ2-5 | TRBV29-1
TGCAGTGCCACCGGGGGGAGTTGGGCAGATACGCAGTATTTT | CSATGGSWADTQYF | TRBD2 | many | TRBJ2-3 | TRBV20-1
TGTGCCAGCAGTAACGGACGCAGAGGAGAGACCCAGTACTTC | CASSNGRRGETQYF | - | - | TRBJ2-5 | TRBV28
TGCAGTGCTAGAGAGGGGGGGACTAGCGGGTCCAAAAACATTCAGTACTTC | CSAREGGTSGSKNIQYF | TRBD2 | few | TRBJ2-4 | TRBV20-1
TGTGCCAGCAGCTTAAGGACAGGGTGGTCCTACGAGCAGTACTTC | CASSLRTGWSYEQYF | TRBD1 | - | TRBJ2-7 | TRBV7-2
TGTGCCAGCAGTCATGGACTAGCCCAGTACTTC | CASSHGLAQYF | TRBD2 | - | TRBJ2-5 | TRBV6-2/TRBV6-3
TGTGCCAGCAGCGGCGCCGGGAGTGAGCAGTTCTTC | CASSGAGSEQFF | - | many | TRBJ2-1 | TRBV5-5
TGCAGCGTGGCTTCCCCTAGCGGGGGGTGGTACAATGAGCAGTTCTTC | CSVASPSGGWYNEQFF | TRBD2 | - | TRBJ2-1 | TRBV29-1
TGTGCCAGCAGCCCGGGCCCAGGGGATCAGCCCCAGCATTTT | CASSPGPGDQPQHF | - | - | TRBJ1-5 | TRBV7-8
TGTGCCAGCAGTAAAGGGATGGGGATTGAGCAGTTCTTC | CASSKGMGIEQFF | - | few | TRBJ2-1 | TRBV27
TGTGCCAGTAGTGGACAGGGTTTCGTGTACACTGAAGCTTTCTTT | CASSGQGFVYTEAFF | TRBD1 | - | TRBJ1-1 | TRBV19
TGTGCCAGCAACAGACTAGCGATGAACGAGCAGTACTTC | CASNRLAMNEQYF | TRBD2 | many | TRBJ2-7 | TRBV7-8
TGCAGTGCTAACATTTTCACGGGGCAGATAGAGACCCAGTACTTC | CSANIFTGQIETQYF | - | many | TRBJ2-5 | TRBV20-1
TGTGCCAGCAGCTTAGTCAGTTATGAAGCTTTCTTT | CASSLVSYEAFF | - | once | TRBJ1-1 | TRBV11-3
TGTGCCAGCAGTTACTCCGGGACAGGGGGCGATGGCTACACCTTC | CASSYSGTGGDGYTF | TRBD1 | many | TRBJ1-2 | TRBV6-5
TGCAGTGCTAGATCGGGGAGGGGAGAGACCCAGTACTTC | CSARSGRGETQYF | TRBD2 | - | TRBJ2-5 | TRBV20-1
TGTGCCAGCAGCTTCGTCGACCCCCCACATACGCAGTATTTT | CASSFVDPPHTQYF | - | - | TRBJ2-3 | TRBV5-6
TGCAGCGTTGAACGAGCAGGGATGGAAAAACTGTTTTTT | CSVERAGMEKLFF | - | few | TRBJ1-4 | TRBV29-1
TGTGCCAGCAGCGTGACGGGGAGGACGGAGGAGCTGTTTTTT | CASSVTGRTEELFF | - | few | TRBJ2-2 | TRBV4-2
TGTGCCAGCAGTTACGTTTCCCCCTCATCCTACGAGCAGTACTTC | CASSYVSPSSYEQYF | - | - | TRBJ2-7 | TRBV6-5
TGCAGTGCTCCACGTCTCGCCAAAAACATTCAGTACTTC | CSAPRLAKNIQYF | - | few | TRBJ2-4 | TRBV20-1
TGCGCCAGCACAGCCGGTTCGGACACTGAAGCTTTCTTT | CASTAGSDTEAFF | - | many | TRBJ1-1 | TRBV5-1
TGTGCCAGCAGTTACTCGCACATCTCTTACACTGAAGCTTTCTTT | CASSYSHISYTEAFF | - | - | TRBJ1-1 | TRBV6-5
TGTGCCAGCAGCGCAGTGTCCCGGGGCAATGAGCAGTTCTTC | CASSAVSRGNEQFF | - | many | TRBJ2-1 | TRBV14
TGTGCCACCAGTGACCCTGACAGGAGGGTCGGGGAGCTGTTTTTT | CATSDPDRRVGELFF | - | many | TRBJ2-2 | TRBV24-1
TGCAGTGCGATATACGGACAGGGCTCCTACAATGAGCAGTTCTTC | CSAIYGQGSYNEQFF | TRBD1 | - | TRBJ2-1 | TRBV20-1
TGCGCCAGCAGCCCGTCAGGTTTTAGCACAGATACGCAGTATTTT | CASSPSGFSTDTQYF | - | - | TRBJ2-3 | TRBV4-3
TGTGCTAGTGGTTTGGCCCTGGGTCGCGAAGCTTTCTTT | CASGLALGREAFF | - | - | TRBJ1-1 | TRBV12-5
TGTGCCACCAGTGATTTGCATAGCTCCTACAATGAGCAGTTCTTC | CATSDLHSSYNEQFF | - | - | TRBJ2-1 | TRBV24-1
TGTGCCACCAGCAGAGGGACCCGGGCCGAGGGTTATTGGAAGCGGGGGACCACAGATACGCAGTATTTT | CATSRGTRAEGYWKRGTTDTQYF | TRBD2 | - | TRBJ2-3 | TRBV15
TGTGCCAGCAGTTACTCCGGCCAGGGTTCGGGGGAGACCCAGTACTTC | CASSYSGQGSGETQYF | - | few | TRBJ2-5 | TRBV6-5
TGTGCCAGCAGTCCTACAGGGTTTAACGTTCAGCCCCAGCATTTT | CASSPTGFNVQPQHF | - | - | TRBJ1-5 | TRBV6-2/TRBV6-3
TGCAGTGCGAACAGGAACACAGATACGCAGTATTTT | CSANRNTDTQYF | - | many | TRBJ2-3 | TRBV20-1
TGCAGTGCTCGGGCGACAGGGGGCGCGGAGACCCAGTACTTC | CSARATGGAETQYF | TRBD1 | few | TRBJ2-5 | TRBV20-1
TGCAGTGCTACCCGGACTAGCGGGGGCACAGATACGCAGTATTTT | CSATRTSGGTDTQYF | TRBD2 | - | TRBJ2-3 | TRBV20-1
TGTGCCAGCTCAACCCCCCCGGACAGGACCACAGATACGCAGTATTTT | CASSTPPDRTTDTQYF | TRBD1 | - | TRBJ2-3 | TRBV18